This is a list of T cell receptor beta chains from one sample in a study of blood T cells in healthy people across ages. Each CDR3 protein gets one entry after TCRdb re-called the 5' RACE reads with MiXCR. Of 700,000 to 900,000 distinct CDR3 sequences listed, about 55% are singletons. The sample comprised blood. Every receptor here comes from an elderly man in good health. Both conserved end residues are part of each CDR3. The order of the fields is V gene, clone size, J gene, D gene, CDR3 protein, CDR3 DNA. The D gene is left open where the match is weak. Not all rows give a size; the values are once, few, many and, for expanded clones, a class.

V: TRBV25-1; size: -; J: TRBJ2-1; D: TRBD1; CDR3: CASSPPGQARGQFF; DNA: TGTGCCAGCTCCCCCCCCGGACAGGCCAGGGGGCAGTTCTTC
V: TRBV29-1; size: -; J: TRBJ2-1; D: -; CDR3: CSVLSSYNEQFF; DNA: TGCAGCGTTTTGAGCTCCTACAATGAGCAGTTCTTC
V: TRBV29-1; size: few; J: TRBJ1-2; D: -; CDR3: CSVEDLEDGYTF; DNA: TGCAGCGTTGAAGATCTTGAAGATGGCTACACCTTC
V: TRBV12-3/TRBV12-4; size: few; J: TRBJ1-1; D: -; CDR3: CASSIIPQGTEAFF; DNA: TGTGCCAGCAGTATTATCCCCCAGGGAACTGAAGCTTTCTTT
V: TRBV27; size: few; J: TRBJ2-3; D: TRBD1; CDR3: CASSLSGQRHRYAYF; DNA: TGTGCCAGCAGTTTATCGGGACAGAGGCACAGATACGCGTATTTT
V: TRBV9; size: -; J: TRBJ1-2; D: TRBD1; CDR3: CASSELMTGDYGYTF; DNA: TGTGCCAGCAGCGAGCTAATGACAGGGGACTATGGCTACACCTTC
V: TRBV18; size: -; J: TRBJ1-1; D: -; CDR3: CASSVGVRRNTEAFF; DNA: TGTGCCAGCTCGGTAGGGGTACGTAGGAACACTGAAGCTTTCTTT
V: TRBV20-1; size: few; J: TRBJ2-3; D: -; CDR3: CSARDFGGRADTQYF; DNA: TGCAGTGCTAGAGATTTCGGGGGGCGCGCAGATACGCAGTATTTT
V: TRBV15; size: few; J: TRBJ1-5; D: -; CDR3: CATSSPPPFNQPQHF; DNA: TGTGCCACCAGCAGTCCTCCGCCTTTCAATCAGCCCCAGCATTTT
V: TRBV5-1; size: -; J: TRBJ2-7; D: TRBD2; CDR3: CASSRGAGDLYEQYF; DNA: TGCGCCAGCAGCCGCGGGGCGGGAGATTTGTACGAGCAGTACTTC
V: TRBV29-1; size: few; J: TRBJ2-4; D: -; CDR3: CSAAPRKNIQYF; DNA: TGCAGCGCAGCCCCGAGAAAAAACATTCAGTACTTC
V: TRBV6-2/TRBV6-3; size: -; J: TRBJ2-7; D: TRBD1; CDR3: CASSRLGQGAYEQYF; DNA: TGTGCCAGCAGTCGGTTGGGACAGGGGGCCTACGAGCAGTACTTC
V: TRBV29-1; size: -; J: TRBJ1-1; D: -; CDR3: CSVDRTNTEAFF; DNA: TGCAGCGTTGATCGGACGAACACTGAAGCTTTCTTT
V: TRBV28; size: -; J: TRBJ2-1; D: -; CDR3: CASSLLFSGGSSNEQFF; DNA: TGTGCCAGCAGTTTATTATTCTCGGGGGGCTCCTCTAATGAGCAGTTCTTC
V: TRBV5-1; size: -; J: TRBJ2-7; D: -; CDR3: CASSFPEGENEQYF; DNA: TGCGCCAGCAGCTTTCCTGAGGGGGAAAACGAGCAGTACTTC
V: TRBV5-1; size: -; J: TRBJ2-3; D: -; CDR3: CASRFETTDTQYF; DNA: TGCGCCAGCAGGTTTGAGACTACAGATACGCAGTATTTT
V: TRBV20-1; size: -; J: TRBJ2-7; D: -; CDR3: CSAREGRTYEQYF; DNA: TGCAGTGCTCGAGAAGGACGGACCTACGAGCAGTACTTC
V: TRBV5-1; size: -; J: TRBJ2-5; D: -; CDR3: CASSLGLLGTGQYF; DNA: TGCGCCAGCAGCTTGGGCCTCCTCGGTACGGGGCAGTACTTC
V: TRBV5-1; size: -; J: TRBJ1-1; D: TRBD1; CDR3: CASSSGDSFNTEAFF; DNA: TGCGCCAGCAGCTCGGGGGACAGCTTTAACACTGAAGCTTTCTTT
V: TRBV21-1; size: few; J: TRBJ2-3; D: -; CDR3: CASRKTSGPTDTQYF; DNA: TGTGCCAGCAGAAAGACTAGCGGTCCCACAGATACGCAGTATTTT
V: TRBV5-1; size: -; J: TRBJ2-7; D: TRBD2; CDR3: CASSSTSGSPHEQYF; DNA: TGCGCCAGCAGCTCGACTAGCGGGAGTCCCCACGAGCAGTACTTC
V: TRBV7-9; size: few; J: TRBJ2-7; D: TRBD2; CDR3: CASGLTSGSGEQYF; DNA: TGTGCCAGCGGACTGACTAGCGGGAGTGGGGAGCAGTACTTC
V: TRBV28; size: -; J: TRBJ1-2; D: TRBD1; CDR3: CASSFGTGALYGYTF; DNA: TGTGCCAGCAGTTTCGGGACAGGGGCTCTCTATGGCTACACCTTC
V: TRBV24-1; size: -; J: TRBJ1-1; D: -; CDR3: CATSDSDGLRAFF; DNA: TGTGCCACCAGTGACTCGGACGGTTTGCGAGCTTTCTTT
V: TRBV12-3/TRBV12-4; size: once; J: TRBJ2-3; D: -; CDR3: CATQGRVLDTQYF; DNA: TGTGCCACCCAGGGGAGGGTCTTAGATACGCAGTATTTT
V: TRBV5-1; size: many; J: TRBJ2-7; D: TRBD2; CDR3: CASGLAGTYEQYF; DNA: TGCGCCAGCGGGTTAGCGGGAACCTACGAGCAGTACTTC
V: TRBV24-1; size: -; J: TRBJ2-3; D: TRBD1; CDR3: CATSDRTGRIDTQYF; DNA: TGTGCCACCAGTGACCGGACAGGGAGAATTGATACGCAGTATTTT
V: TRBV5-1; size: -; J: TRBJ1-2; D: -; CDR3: CASSLGQTTGGGYTF; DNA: TGCGCCAGCAGCTTGGGACAGACAACCGGGGGTGGCTACACCTTC
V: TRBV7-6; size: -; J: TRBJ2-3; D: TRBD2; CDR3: CASSAGLATDTQYF; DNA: TGTGCCAGCAGCGCAGGACTAGCCACAGATACGCAGTATTTT
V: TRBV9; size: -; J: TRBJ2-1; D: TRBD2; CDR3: CASSVDARETQFF; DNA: TGTGCCAGCAGCGTAGATGCGCGGGAGACCCAGTTCTTC
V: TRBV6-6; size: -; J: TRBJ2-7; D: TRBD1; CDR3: CASSHRQGGDEQYF; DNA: TGTGCCAGCAGTCATCGACAGGGCGGTGACGAGCAGTACTTC
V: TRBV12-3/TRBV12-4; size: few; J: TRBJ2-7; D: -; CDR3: CASTPDRVSYEQYF; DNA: TGTGCCAGCACTCCTGACAGAGTCTCCTACGAGCAGTACTTC
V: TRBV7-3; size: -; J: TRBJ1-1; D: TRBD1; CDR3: CASSLTGTVANTEAFF; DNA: TGTGCCAGCAGCTTAACGGGGACAGTGGCGAACACTGAAGCTTTCTTT
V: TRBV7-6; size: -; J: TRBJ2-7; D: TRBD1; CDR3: CASSLSGQIYEQYF; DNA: TGTGCCAGCAGCTTATCGGGACAGATCTACGAGCAGTACTTC
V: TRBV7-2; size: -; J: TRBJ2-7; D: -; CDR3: CASSLGSGVAYEQYF; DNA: TGTGCCAGCAGCTTAGGGTCAGGGGTCGCCTACGAGCAGTACTTC
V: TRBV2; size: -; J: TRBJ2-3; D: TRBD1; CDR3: CASRTGVIDTQYF; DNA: TGTGCCAGCAGGACAGGGGTGATAGATACGCAGTATTTT
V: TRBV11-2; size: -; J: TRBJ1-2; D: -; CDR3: CASSLGPGAYGYTF; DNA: TGTGCCAGCAGCTTAGGTCCGGGCGCCTATGGCTACACCTTC
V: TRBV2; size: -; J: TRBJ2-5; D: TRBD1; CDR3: CASRPGGLGTQYF; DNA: TGTGCCAGCCGACCAGGGGGCCTGGGGACCCAGTACTTC
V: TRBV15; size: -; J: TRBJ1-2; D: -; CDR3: CATSRDEKHGGYTF; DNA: TGTGCCACCAGCAGAGACGAGAAGCACGGTGGCTACACCTTC